The T cell receptor beta chain described here comes from a study of shared clonotypes between healthy human individuals. The method was immunoSEQ multiplex PCR; TCRdb's version includes in-frame clones alone and lacks a portion of them. In the table there are under 2,500,000 clones, 90% to 96% of which are singletons. Study findings and constraints: All-four-donor shared clonotypes had higher generation probabilities than non-shared clonotypes did.

Points on this clone: The antigen remains unidentified.

The V gene's germline CDR1 is LNHDA and CDR2 SQIVND (reference sequence). The CDR3 runs 14 residues. V gave up 5 bases and J gave up 5 bases; unmatched junction bases: 7. The sequenced sample consisted of naive CD4+ T cells sorted from blood. Subset specified: CD45RA+ positively selected. J is TRBJ2-7 and V is TRBV19, with 9 bases identical to TRBD1. The TCR originated in a man between 18 and 29 years old in good health. The CDR3 nucleotides are TGTGCCAGTAGTGGCCGGGACAGGGACGACGAGCAGTACTTC. Translated: CASSGRDRDDEQYF.